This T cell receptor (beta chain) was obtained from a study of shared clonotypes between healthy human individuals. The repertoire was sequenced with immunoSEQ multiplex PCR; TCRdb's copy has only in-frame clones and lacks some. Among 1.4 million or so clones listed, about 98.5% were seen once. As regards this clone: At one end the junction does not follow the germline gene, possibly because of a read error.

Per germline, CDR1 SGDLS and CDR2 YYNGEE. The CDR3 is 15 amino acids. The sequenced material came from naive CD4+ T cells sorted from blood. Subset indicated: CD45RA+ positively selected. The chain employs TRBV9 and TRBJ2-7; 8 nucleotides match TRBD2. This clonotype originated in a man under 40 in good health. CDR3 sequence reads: CASSPQAGVSYGQYF. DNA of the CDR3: TGTGCCAGCAGCCCTCAAGCGGGAGTCTCATACGGGCAGTACTTC. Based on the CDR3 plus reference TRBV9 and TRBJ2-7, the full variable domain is DSGVTQTPKHLITATGQRVTLRCSPRSGDLSVYWYQQSLDQGLQFLIQYYNGEERAKGNILERFSAQQFPDLHSELNLSSLELGDSALYFCASSPQAGVSYGQYFGPGTRLTVT.